This T cell receptor beta chain came from a study of T cells expressing NK-cell markers. Study summary: Repertoires of TCR beta were obtained from T cells sorted as CD3+CD56+NKG2C+, CD3+CD56+NKG2C- and CD3+CD56-NKG2C+. Notes on the study in general: One observes that, in a few donors, these clonotypes were also the leading ones within the CD3+CD56-NKG2C+ fraction.

Germline CDR1 is SGHRS and CDR2 is YFSETQ. The CDR3 length is 14 residues. In regard to this clonotype: Its target is unknown.

For each CDR3 protein, TCRdb gives one entry from its re-call of the 5' RACE reads, without DNA. The table for this sample gives approximately 440,000 distinct CDR3 sequences. Material: blood T cells: a sorted CD56 or NKG2C T cell subset, CD4+ or CD8+ T cells, or bulk PBMC T cells (not recorded which). The TCR was taken from a woman aged 45-65 years in good health. The chain joins TRBV5-1 to TRBJ2-3; no DNA is available, so the TRBD1 call from TCRdb remains unchecked. Here the CDR3 reads CASRSSGKTDTQYF.